These 24 T cell receptor beta chains originate from one sample sequenced in a study of Ad26.COV2.S vaccination and SARS-CoV-2 variants (dated by TCRdb to the early 2020s). Libraries were made using the immunoSEQ multiplex PCR assay. The table was pulled from immuneACCESS by TCRdb, which kept in-frame rearrangements only. Such tables lose some clones; where checked, under half of the loss comes from unresolved V genes, and the rest has no known cause. The sample records roughly 450,000 clones, more than 80% of which are singletons. The ten top clones hold about 12% of the sample. The sample's treatment or condition, from its label and the paper: over 15 received Ad26.COV2.S at low or high dose, single or two shots; a few received placebo; per-sample allocation not given. For vaccine and placebo recipients, the sequenced repertoires came from samples collected on day 63 after the first injection.

Sequencing was performed on peripheral blood, taken in a trial of Ad26.COV2.S vaccine versus placebo. These receptors were collected from a person aged 18-60 years who received the Ad26.COV2.S COVID-19 vaccine or a placebo.

This clone has more than one count but fewer than ten. One end of the junction fails to match germline, which may point to a read error. This rearrangement joins TRBV10-2 to TRBJ1-1; the D is unclear. Germline assignment: CDR1 WSHSY and CDR2 SAAADI. The CDR3 length is 11 residues. This chain's CDR3 is CASRLNTEAFF. CDR3 nucleotide sequence: TGCGCCAGCAGGTTGAATACTGAAGCTTTCTTT.

The CDR3 nucleotides are TGTGCCATCAGTGAGTTAGGGGGCGAAGGGAGACAGCCCCAGCATTTT. Residues: CAISELGGEGRQPQHF. V and J are TRBV10-3 and TRBJ1-5; 7 bases agree with TRBD1. V lost 1 base to trimming and J lost 7 bases; unmatched junction nucleotides: 10. Germline CDR1 reads ENHRY; CDR2 reads SYGVKD. The CDR3 length is 16 residues.

The rearrangement joins TRBV30 to TRBJ1-6; 8 nucleotides align to TRBD1. This CDR3 contains 19 residues. V lost 4 bases and J lost 10; bases outside the gene matches: 24. Germline values: CDR1 GTSNPN, CDR2 SVGIG (reference sequence). As DNA, the CDR3 is TGTGCCTGGACCTTGTTCCGGACCTCAGGGGGCGAGAAGGGCTCACCCCTCCACTTT. Its translation is CAWTLFRTSGGEKGSPLHF.

The rearrangement links TRBV25-1 to TRBJ1-4; D may be TRBD1 (6 bases). Germline CDR1 MGHDK, CDR2 SYGVNS. Trimming removed 6 bases from V and 7 bases from J, with 12 bases in between. There are 13 residues in the CDR3. This chain's CDR3 is CASRQGRTEKLFF. CDR3 DNA sequence: TGTGCCAGCAGACAGGGACGGACTGAAAAACTGTTTTTT.

The chain couples TRBV5-8 to TRBJ2-7; either TRBD1 or TRBD2 may supply D (5 bases each). The CDR3 loop spans 15 amino acids. V shed 4 bases and J shed 0 bases, with 14 bases lying between them. Germline CDR1 SGHTS, CDR2 YDEGEE. CDR3 sequence reads: CASSTGPLRSYEQYF. The CDR3 DNA is TGTGCCAGCAGCACGGGACCGCTCCGCTCCTACGAGCAGTACTTC. The whole variable domain, filled in from reference TRBV5-8 and TRBJ2-7, reads EAGVTQSPTHLIKTRGQQATLRCSPISGHTSVYWYQQALGLGLQFLLWYDEGEERNRGNFPPRFSGRQFPNYSSELNVNALELEDSALYLCASSTGPLRSYEQYFGPGTRLTVT.

This rearrangement joins TRBV9 to TRBJ2-7; D is ambiguous. This CDR3 contains 14 residues. V was trimmed by 4 bases and J by 1 base, leaving 12 bases between them. Germline V gives CDR1 SGDLS, CDR2 YYNGEE. CDR3 in amino acids: CASSPSSRSYEQYF. CDR3 sequence (DNA): TGTGCCAGCAGCCCAAGCAGCAGATCCTACGAGCAGTACTTC.

The chain uses TRBV3-1 (or the pseudogene TRBV3-2) and TRBJ2-2; TRBD2 agrees at 10 bases. The germline CDR1 and CDR2 sequences are LGHDT and YNNKEL (reference sequence). CDR3 length: 16 amino acids. The trim removed 4 bases at V and 4 bases at J, leaving 6 bases unmatched. The CDR3 DNA is TGTGCCAGCAGCCGGCGGGCTAGCGGGAGCACCGGGGAGCTGTTTTTT. Amino acid sequence: CASSRRASGSTGELFF.

The J gene is TRBJ2-1, the V gene TRBV9; perhaps TRBD2 as D (6 bases). From germline, CDR1 is SGDLS and CDR2 YYNGEE. V lost 2 bases to trimming and J lost 0 bases, with 21 bases between them. This CDR3 region has 19 residues. The CDR3 sequence: CASSVGLATWVSSYNEQFF. CDR3 bases: TGTGCCAGCAGCGTGGGACTCGCGACCTGGGTAAGCTCCTACAATGAGCAGTTCTTC. The variable domain in full, with the rest retrieved from reference TRBV9 and TRBJ2-1, is DSGVTQTPKHLITATGQRVTLRCSPRSGDLSVYWYQQSLDQGLQFLIQYYNGEERAKGNILERFSAQQFPDLHSELNLSSLELGDSALYFCASSVGLATWVSSYNEQFFGPGTRLTVL.

This sequence joins TRBV28 and TRBJ2-2; D is ambiguous. This CDR3 has 14 residues. Trimming took off 6 bases at V and 0 bases at J, with 8 bases between the two ends. Germline CDR1 and CDR2: MDHEN and SYDVKM. In DNA, the CDR3 is TGTGCCAGCAGCGGGCCTACGAACACCGGGGAGCTGTTTTTT. Encoded protein: CASSGPTNTGELFF.

The chain carries TRBV4-3 and TRBJ2-1; unclear D gene. CDR3 length: 14 amino acids. V lost 0 bases and J 10 bases, leaving 13 bases between the germline ends. Per the germline V gene, CDR1 is LGHNA and CDR2 is YSLEER. The CDR3 protein is CASSQESMLVEQFF. DNA of the CDR3: TGCGCCAGCAGCCAAGAATCGATGCTCGTAGAGCAGTTCTTC.

The gene calls are TRBV6-5 and TRBJ1-2; D ambiguous. The V gene lost 6 bases and the J gene lost 2 bases, with 13 bases spanning the gap. CDR1 is MNHEY and CDR2 is SVGAGI in the germline V gene. This CDR3 is built from 14 residues. CDR3 residues: CASRLDKTNYGYTF. The CDR3 DNA reads as TGTGCCAGCAGACTAGATAAAACCAACTATGGCTACACCTTC.

This clone appeared once. The CDR3 reads CASSFGHKLFF. CDR3 nucleotides: TGTGCCAGCAGCTTTGGACATAAGCTGTTTTTT. The rearrangement joins TRBV3-1 (or the pseudogene TRBV3-2) to TRBJ1-4; possibly TRBD1 for D (5 bases). V was cut by 5 bases and J by 14 bases, with 12 bases left in between. Germline CDR1 is LGHDT and CDR2 is YNNKEL (reference sequence). The CDR3 has 11 amino acids.

V usage is TRBV7-8 and J usage is TRBJ2-7; maybe TRBD2 (6 bases). Trimming took 1 base from V and 2 from J, leaving 15 bases between them. The CDR3 runs to 16 residues. The germline CDR1 and CDR2 sequences are SGHVS and FQNEAQ. CDR3 protein: CASSLVPPSATYEQYF. CDR3 bases: TGTGCCAGCAGCTTAGTCCCCCCTAGCGCCACCTACGAGCAGTACTTC. The complete variable domain, with remaining parts taken from reference TRBV7-8 and TRBJ2-7, reads GAGVSQSPRYKVAKRGQDVALRCDPISGHVSLFWYQQALGQGPEFLTYFQNEAQLDKSGLPSDRFFAERPEGSVSTLKIQRTQQEDSAVYLCASSLVPPSATYEQYFGPGTRLTVT.

The chain links TRBV7-6 to TRBJ1-1; TRBD1 aligns across 8 bases. The CDR3 is 15 amino acids. Germline V lookup: CDR1 SGHVS, CDR2 FNYEAQ. With 5 bases clipped from V and 3 bases from J, the junction kept 8 bases outside the gene matches. The CDR3 reads CASSNQGAGDTEAFF. CDR3 DNA sequence: TGTGCCAGCAGCAATCAGGGGGCTGGGGACACTGAAGCTTTCTTT.

This chain connects TRBV10-1 to TRBJ1-1; possible D gene TRBD1, 6 bases. Germline CDR1 and CDR2: WNHNN and SYGVQD (reference sequence). This CDR3 has 15 amino acids. The ends were cut back, 2 bases at V and 1 base at J, with 11 bases in the middle. CDR3: CASSESTDRNTEAFF. CDR3 nucleotide sequence: TGCGCCAGCAGTGAGAGCACGGACAGGAACACTGAAGCTTTCTTT.

The chain combines TRBV27 with TRBJ2-1; D might be TRBD2 (5 bases). The CDR3 has 12 residues. Germline values: CDR1 MNHEY, CDR2 SMNVEV (reference sequence). Trimming stripped 5 bases from V and 9 bases from J, with 11 bases between. In nucleotides, the CDR3 is TGTGCCAGCAGTCTGCTGGGGAGTGAGCAGTTCTTC. This gives the protein CASSLLGSEQFF.

This rearrangement joins TRBV7-3 to TRBJ2-2; TRBD1 might be the D (5 bases). The germline gives CDR1 SGHTA, CDR2 FQGTGA. The CDR3 extends over 14 amino acids. V was cut by 5 bases and J by 2 bases, with 9 bases left in between. The CDR3 is CASSTQGNTGELFF. The CDR3 DNA follows: TGTGCCAGCAGCACTCAGGGAAACACCGGGGAGCTGTTTTTT. The complete variable domain, with remaining parts taken from reference TRBV7-3 and TRBJ2-2, reads GAGVSQTPSNKVTEKGKYVELRCDPISGHTALYWYRQSLGQGPEFLIYFQGTGAADDSGLPNDRFFAVRPEGSVSTLKIQRTERGDSAVYLCASSTQGNTGELFFGEGSRLTVL.

V and J are TRBV10-3 and TRBJ1-2; TRBD1 might be the D (5 bases). The V end was cut by 0 bases, the J end by 5 bases, with 10 bases between. Per the germline V gene, CDR1 is ENHRY and CDR2 is SYGVKD. The CDR3 loop spans 14 amino acids. The CDR3, as DNA: TGTGCCATCAGTGAGTCCCAGGGAACATATGGCTACACCTTC. Protein product: CAISESQGTYGYTF.

The chain has TRBV4-3 and TRBJ1-4, with TRBD1 matching over 8 bases. The germline CDR1 and CDR2 sequences are LGHNA and YSLEER. The J segment lost 2 bases and the V segment lost 1 base, leaving 0 bases of the junction unmatched. The CDR3 spans 15 residues. CDR3 protein: CASSQGQGTNEKLFF. The CDR3, as DNA: TGCGCCAGCAGCCAAGGACAGGGGACTAATGAAAAACTGTTTTTT.

This chain connects TRBV2 to TRBJ2-7; weak D call: TRBD1 (6 bases). Trimming took 6 bases from V and 8 from J, leaving 14 bases between them. This CDR3 contains 12 residues. Germline V gene data show CDR1 as SNHLY and CDR2 as FYNNEI. For the CDR3, the DNA is TGTGCCAGCAGCGGGGACACCGACAAGCAGTACTTC. The encoded protein is CASSGDTDKQYF.

The sample holds a few counts of this clone. The genes are TRBV12-5 and TRBJ1-1; 7 bases agree with TRBD1. With V trimmed by 5 bases and J by 1 base, 4 bases remained unmatched. CDR1 LGHNT and CDR2 FRNRAP come from the germline V gene. This CDR3 spans 14 amino acids. The CDR3 DNA reads TGTGCTAGTGGTACCGGGACAGAGAACACTGAAGCTTTCTTT. Its translation: CASGTGTENTEAFF.

CDR3 amino acids: CASSSLSGRGRGAFF. The DNA for the CDR3 is TGTGCCAGCAGTTCCCTCTCCGGACGTGGGCGGGGAGCTTTCTTT. V usage is TRBV28 and J usage is TRBJ1-1; D call uncertain. V lost 4 bases and J 10 bases, leaving 22 bases between the germline ends. The CDR3 length is 15 residues. The germline V gene has CDR1 MDHEN and CDR2 SYDVKM.

The chain uses TRBV9 and TRBJ2-5; D might be TRBD1 or TRBD2, each matching 6 bases. This CDR3 is built from 14 residues. V was clipped by 2 bases and J by 4 bases, with 12 bases between them. Germline CDR1 reads SGDLS; CDR2 reads YYNGEE. This CDR3 reads CASSVGGLGETQYF. As DNA, the CDR3 is TGTGCCAGCAGCGTTGGGGGGCTGGGAGAGACCCAGTACTTC.

The J gene is TRBJ2-7, the V gene TRBV28; the D is unclear. The CDR3 runs 14 residues. Germline CDR1 and CDR2: MDHEN and SYDVKM. Trimming removed 6 bases from V and 4 bases from J, with 16 bases in between. CDR3: CASSETGGVYEQYF. CDR3 sequence (DNA): TGTGCCAGCAGCGAAACTGGCGGCGTATACGAGCAGTACTTC.